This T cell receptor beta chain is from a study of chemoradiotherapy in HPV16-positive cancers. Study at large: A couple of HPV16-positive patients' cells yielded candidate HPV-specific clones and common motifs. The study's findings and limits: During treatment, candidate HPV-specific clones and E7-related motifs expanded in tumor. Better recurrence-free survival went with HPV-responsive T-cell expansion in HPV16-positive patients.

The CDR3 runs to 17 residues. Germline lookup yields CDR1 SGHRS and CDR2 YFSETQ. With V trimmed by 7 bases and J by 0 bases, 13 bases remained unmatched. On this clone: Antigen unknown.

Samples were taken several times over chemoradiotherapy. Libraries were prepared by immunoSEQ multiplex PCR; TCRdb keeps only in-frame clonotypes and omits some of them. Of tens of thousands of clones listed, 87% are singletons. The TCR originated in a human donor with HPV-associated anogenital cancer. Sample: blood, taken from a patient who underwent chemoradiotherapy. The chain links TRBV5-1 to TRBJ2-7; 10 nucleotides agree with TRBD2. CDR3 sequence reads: CASSTPVSGGHSYEQYF. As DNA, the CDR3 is TGCGCCAGCTCGACCCCCGTTAGCGGGGGGCACTCCTACGAGCAGTACTTC.